This TCR beta chain originates from a study of spatial heterogeneity in lung cancer. This clonotype is categorized as medium-sized. Its specificity is unknown. TCRdb passed the 5' RACE reads through MiXCR, listing each CDR3 protein once. The table includes some 23,000 distinct CDR3 sequences, 8.8% detected once. The study's findings and limits: The study found that expanded intratumoral alpha and beta TCR counts tracked tumor mutation counts.

Specified time point: sample taken at primary tumor resection. CDR1 is SGHTA and CDR2 is FQGNSA in the germline V gene. V was clipped by 5 bases and J by 6 bases, with 5 bases between them. The CDR3 runs 11 residues. The chain links TRBV7-2 to TRBJ2-4; D is undetermined. The receptor was derived from a male donor with early-stage non-small cell lung cancer. The sequenced sample was lung tumor tissue, obtained at surgery. This CDR3 reads CASSLTNIQYF. The CDR3 DNA sequence: TGTGCCAGCAGCCTCACAAACATTCAGTACTTC.